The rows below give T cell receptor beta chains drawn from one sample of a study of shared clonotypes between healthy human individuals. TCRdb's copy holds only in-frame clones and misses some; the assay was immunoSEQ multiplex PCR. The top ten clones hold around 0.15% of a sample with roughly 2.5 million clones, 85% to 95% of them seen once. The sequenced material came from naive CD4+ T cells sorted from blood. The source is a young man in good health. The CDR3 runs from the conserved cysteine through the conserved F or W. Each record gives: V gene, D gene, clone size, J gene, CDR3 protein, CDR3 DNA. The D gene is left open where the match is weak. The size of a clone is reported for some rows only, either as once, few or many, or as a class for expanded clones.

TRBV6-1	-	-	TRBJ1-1	CASKAGTGTEAFF	TGTGCCAGCAAGGCAGGGACGGGCACTGAAGCTTTCTTT
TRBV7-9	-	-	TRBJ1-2	CASRRGQGDYGYTF	TGTGCCAGCAGAAGGGGCCAGGGTGACTATGGCTACACCTTC
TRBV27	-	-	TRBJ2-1	CASSFFGESYNEQFF	TGTGCCAGCAGTTTTTTCGGGGAGTCCTACAATGAGCAGTTCTTC
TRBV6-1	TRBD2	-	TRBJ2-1	CASSESWGLLAGRYNEQFF	TGTGCCAGCAGTGAATCGTGGGGTCTACTAGCGGGACGCTACAATGAGCAGTTCTTC
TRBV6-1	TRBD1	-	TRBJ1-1	CASSGTGFGFTEAFF	TGTGCCAGCAGCGGGACAGGGTTTGGTTTCACTGAAGCTTTCTTT
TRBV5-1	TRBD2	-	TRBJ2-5	CASSITSGGRQETQYF	TGCGCCAGCAGCATTACTAGCGGGGGCCGGCAAGAGACCCAGTACTTC
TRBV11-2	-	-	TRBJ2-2	CASSLGQSVGELFF	TGTGCCAGCAGCTTAGGTCAGTCCGTCGGGGAGCTGTTTTTT
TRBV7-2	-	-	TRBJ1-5	CASSLDRAGQPQHF	TGTGCCAGCAGCTTAGACAGGGCCGGACAGCCCCAGCATTTT
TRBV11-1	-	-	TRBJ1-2	CASSLEGSGYTF	TGTGCCAGCAGCTTAGAGGGAAGTGGCTACACCTTC
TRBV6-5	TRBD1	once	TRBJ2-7	CASTHAAGGEQYF	TGTGCCAGCACCCACGCGGCAGGGGGCGAGCAGTACTTC
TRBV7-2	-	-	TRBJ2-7	CASSLEPQGSNEQYF	TGTGCCAGCAGCTTAGAACCCCAGGGGTCGAACGAGCAGTACTTC
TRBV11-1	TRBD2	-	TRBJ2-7	CASSYGGVIYEQYF	TGTGCCAGCAGTTATGGGGGGGTAATCTACGAGCAGTACTTC
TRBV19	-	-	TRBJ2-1	CASTRGVGEQFF	TGTGCCAGTACCCGAGGGGTAGGTGAGCAGTTCTTC
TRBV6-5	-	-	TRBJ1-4	CASSYSTGPSEKLFF	TGTGCCAGCAGTTACTCCACCGGGCCAAGTGAAAAACTGTTTTTT
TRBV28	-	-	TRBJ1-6	CATRMNRDNSPLHF	TGTGCCACGAGAATGAACAGGGATAATTCACCCCTCCACTTT
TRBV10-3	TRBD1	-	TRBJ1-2	CAISEGQGGTNYGYTF	TGTGCCATCAGTGAGGGACAGGGAGGCACTAACTATGGCTACACCTTC